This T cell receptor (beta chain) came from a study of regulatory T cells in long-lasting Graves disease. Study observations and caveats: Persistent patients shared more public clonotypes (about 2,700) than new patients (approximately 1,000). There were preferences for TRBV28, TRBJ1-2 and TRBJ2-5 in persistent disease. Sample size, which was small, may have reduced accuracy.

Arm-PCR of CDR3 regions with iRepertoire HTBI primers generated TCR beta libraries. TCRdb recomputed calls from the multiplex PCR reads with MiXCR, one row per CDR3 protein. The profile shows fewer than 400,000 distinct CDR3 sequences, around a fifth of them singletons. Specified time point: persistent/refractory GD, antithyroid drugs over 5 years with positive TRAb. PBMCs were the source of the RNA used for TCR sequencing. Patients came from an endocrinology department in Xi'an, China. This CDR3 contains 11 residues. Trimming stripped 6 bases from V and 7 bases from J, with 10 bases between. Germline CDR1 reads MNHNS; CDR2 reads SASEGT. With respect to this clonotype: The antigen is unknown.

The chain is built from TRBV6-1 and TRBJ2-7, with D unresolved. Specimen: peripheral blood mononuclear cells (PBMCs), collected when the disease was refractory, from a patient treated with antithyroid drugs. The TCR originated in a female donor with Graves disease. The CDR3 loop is CASRKNREQYF. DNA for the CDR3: TGTGCCAGCAGGAAGAATAGGGAGCAGTACTTC.